Described below is a single TCR beta chain sequence and its context. Sequencing was performed with immunoSEQ multiplex PCR; in TCRdb, only in-frame clones are kept and a portion is missing. The table shows under 5,000 clones, with about 95% occurring only once. The V gene's germline CDR1 is SGDLS and CDR2 YYNGEE. There are 14 residues in the CDR3. V was shortened by 5 bases and J by 6 bases, with 16 bases between the two germline ends. The sample is drawn from a study of T cell clonotyping in hematopoietic cell transplantation. The sequence was obtained from a male patient between 60 and 69 years old who had an allogeneic stem cell transplant from a related donor, so the T cells may come from the graft donor. Some clones in this sample may be carry-over from other donors' samples. The V and J genes are TRBV9 and TRBJ2-3, with a weak D call TRBD2 (7 bases). Sequencing was performed on PBMCs, taken 180 days after allogeneic stem cell transplant. The CDR3 loop is CASSFRGAGDTQYF. The CDR3 DNA reads as TGTGCCAGCAGTTTTCGGGGGGCAGGGGATACGCAGTATTTT.